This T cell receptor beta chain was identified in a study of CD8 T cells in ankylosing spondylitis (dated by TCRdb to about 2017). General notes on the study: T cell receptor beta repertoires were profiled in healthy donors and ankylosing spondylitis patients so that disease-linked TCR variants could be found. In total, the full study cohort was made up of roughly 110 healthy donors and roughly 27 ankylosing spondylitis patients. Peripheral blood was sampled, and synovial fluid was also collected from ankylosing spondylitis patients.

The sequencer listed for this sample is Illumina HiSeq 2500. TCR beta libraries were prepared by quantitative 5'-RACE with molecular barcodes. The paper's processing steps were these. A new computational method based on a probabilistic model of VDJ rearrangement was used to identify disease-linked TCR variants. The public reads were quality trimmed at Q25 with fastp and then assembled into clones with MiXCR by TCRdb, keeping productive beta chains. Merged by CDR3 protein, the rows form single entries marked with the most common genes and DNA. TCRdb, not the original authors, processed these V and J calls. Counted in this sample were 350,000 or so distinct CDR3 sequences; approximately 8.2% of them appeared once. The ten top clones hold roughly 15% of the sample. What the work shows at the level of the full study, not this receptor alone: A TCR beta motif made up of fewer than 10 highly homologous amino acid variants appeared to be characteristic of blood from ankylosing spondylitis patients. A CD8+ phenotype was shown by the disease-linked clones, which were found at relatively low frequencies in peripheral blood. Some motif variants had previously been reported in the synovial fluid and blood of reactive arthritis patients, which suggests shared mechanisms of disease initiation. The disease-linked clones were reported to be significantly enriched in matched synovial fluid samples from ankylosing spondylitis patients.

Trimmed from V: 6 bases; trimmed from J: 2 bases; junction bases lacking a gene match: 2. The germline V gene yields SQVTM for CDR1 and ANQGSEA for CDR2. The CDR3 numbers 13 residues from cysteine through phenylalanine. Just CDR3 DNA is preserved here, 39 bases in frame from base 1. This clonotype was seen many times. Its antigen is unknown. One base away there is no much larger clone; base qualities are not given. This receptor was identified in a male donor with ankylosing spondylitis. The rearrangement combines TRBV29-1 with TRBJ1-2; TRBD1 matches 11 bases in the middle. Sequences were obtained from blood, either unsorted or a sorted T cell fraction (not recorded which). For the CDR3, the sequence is CSVRTGGNYGYTF. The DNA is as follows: TGCAGCGTGAGGACAGGGGGCAACTATGGCTACACCTTC.